This entry describes one T cell receptor (beta chain). Its specificity is not known. V lost 1 base to trimming and J lost 6 bases, with 13 bases between them. Per the germline V gene, CDR1 is SGHTA and CDR2 is FQGNSA. There are 15 residues in the CDR3. Authors' data handling: Out-of-frame sequences were removed, leaving 2 million to 2.5 million distinct TCRbeta sequences. The table came from immunoSEQ multiplex PCR; TCRdb's copy has only in-frame clones and leaves some out. Clone size and the V and J calls come from that table; the DNA yielded D and trimming. The repertoire holds over 60,000 clones, with around 77% as singletons. The source of the sample is a study of memory CD4+ T cells and cytomegalovirus serostatus. Study-wide context: Healthy Belgian adult donors included about nine CMV-positive and fewer than 25 CMV-negative people.

Single viable CD3+CD4+CD8-CD45RO+ cells were sorted as the memory CD4+ T cells. Serum IgG to CMV pp150, pp28, p38 and p52 defined serostatus. Overall study findings and caveats: Each of roughly 65 CMV-associated TCRbeta sequences occurred in one to five individuals.

The chain carries TRBV7-2 and TRBJ1-5, with unresolved D. The receptor's source is an adult in good health and CMV-seronegative. Sequenced: memory CD4+ T cells from blood. The CDR3 region is CASSLEPLGSQPQHF. The CDR3 DNA reads TGTGCCAGCAGCTTAGAACCCTTAGGGAGTCAGCCCCAGCATTTT.